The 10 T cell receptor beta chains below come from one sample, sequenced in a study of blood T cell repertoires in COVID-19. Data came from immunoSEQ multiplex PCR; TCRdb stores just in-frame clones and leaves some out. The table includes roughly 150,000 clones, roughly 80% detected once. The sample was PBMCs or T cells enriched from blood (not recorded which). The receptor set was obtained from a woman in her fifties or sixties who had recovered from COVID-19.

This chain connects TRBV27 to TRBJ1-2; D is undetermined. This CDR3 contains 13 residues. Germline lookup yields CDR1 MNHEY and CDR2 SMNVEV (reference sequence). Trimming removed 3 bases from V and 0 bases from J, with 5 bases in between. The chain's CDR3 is CASSFQANYGYTF. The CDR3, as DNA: TGTGCCAGCAGTTTTCAGGCTAACTATGGCTACACCTTC.

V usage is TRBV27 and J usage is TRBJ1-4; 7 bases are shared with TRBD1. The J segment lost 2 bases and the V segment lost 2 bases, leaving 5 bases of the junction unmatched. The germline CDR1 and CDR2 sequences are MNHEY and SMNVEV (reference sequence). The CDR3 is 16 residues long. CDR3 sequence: CASSLVGGKTNEKLFF. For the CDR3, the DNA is TGTGCCAGCAGTTTAGTAGGGGGCAAGACTAATGAAAAACTGTTTTTT.

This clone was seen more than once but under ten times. The CDR3 bases are TGTGCCATCAGCAGAACAAAGGCCGGGACTAGCGGGGGCGATGAGCAGTTCTTC. This encodes CAISRTKAGTSGGDEQFF. The rearrangement links TRBV10-3 to TRBJ2-1; 14 bases are shared with TRBD2. The CDR3 has 18 residues. The junction had 15 bases not matched to a gene; V was cut back by 6 bases and J by 8 bases. CDR1 ENHRY and CDR2 SYGVKD come from the germline V gene.

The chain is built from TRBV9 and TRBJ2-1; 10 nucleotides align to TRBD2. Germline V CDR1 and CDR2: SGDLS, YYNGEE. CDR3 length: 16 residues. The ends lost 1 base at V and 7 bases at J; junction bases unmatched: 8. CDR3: CASSVRKLAGTNEQFF. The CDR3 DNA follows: TGTGCCAGCAGCGTAAGGAAACTAGCGGGGACAAATGAGCAGTTCTTC.

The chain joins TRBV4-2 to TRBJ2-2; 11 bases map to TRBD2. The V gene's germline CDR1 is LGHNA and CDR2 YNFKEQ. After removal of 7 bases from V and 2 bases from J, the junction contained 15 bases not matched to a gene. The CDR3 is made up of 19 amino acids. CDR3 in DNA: TGTGCCAGCACCCGCGAGCTTGTGCTAGCGGGGGGCAACACCGGGGAGCTGTTTTTT. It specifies CASTRELVLAGGNTGELFF.

The CDR3 DNA follows: TGTGCCAGTGGCGGGGGGGTTAGGGAGACCCAGTACTTC. This encodes CASGGGVRETQYF. V and J are TRBV9 and TRBJ2-5, with 9 bases matching TRBD2. CDR1 and CDR2 (germline): SGDLS, YYNGEE. V lost 8 bases, J lost 5 bases, and 7 bases stayed unmatched. The CDR3 is made up of 13 amino acids.

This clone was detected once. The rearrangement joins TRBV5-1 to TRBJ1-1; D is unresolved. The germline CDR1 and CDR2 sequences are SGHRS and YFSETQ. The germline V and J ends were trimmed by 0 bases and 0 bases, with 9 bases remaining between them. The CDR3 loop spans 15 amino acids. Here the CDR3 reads CASSLDDTLNTEAFF. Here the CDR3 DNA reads TGCGCCAGCAGCTTGGACGACACCTTGAACACTGAAGCTTTCTTT.

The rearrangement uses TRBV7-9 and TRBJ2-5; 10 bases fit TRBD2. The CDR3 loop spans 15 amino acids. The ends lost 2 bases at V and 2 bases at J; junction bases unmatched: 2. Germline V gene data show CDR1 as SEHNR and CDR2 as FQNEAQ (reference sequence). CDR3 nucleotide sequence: TGTGCCAGCAGCTTATTAGCGGGGGGTCAAGAGACCCAGTACTTC. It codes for CASSLLAGGQETQYF.

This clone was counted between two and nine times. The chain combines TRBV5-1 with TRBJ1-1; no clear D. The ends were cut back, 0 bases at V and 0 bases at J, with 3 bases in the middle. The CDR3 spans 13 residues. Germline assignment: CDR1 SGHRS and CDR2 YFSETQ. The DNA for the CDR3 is TGCGCCAGCAGCTTGGTAGTGAACACTGAAGCTTTCTTT. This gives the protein CASSLVVNTEAFF.

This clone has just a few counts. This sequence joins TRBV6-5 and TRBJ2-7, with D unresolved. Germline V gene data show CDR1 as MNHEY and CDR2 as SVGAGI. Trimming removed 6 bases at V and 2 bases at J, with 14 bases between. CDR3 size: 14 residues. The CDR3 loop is CASSPSLGPYEQYF. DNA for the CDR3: TGTGCCAGCAGCCCGTCGCTAGGCCCCTACGAGCAGTACTTC.